Listed below are T cell receptor beta chains from one sample, sequenced in a study of blood T cell repertoires in COVID-19. The table came from immunoSEQ multiplex PCR; TCRdb's copy has only in-frame clones and leaves some out. The sample contains tens of thousands of clones, roughly 80% of which appear only once. The sample consisted of peripheral blood. These TCRs come from a man at least 80 years old with active or convalescent COVID-19. Both conserved end residues are trimmed from each CDR3. Clone size is given for some rows only: seen once, a few or many times, or a class if the clone is expanded.

length | J | V | size | CDR3
10 | TRBJ1-6 | TRBV4-2 | few | AGGQGDSPLH
13 | TRBJ2-7 | TRBV27 | once | ASSLGGTGKYEQY
15 | TRBJ2-5 | TRBV7-9 | NA | ASSLIFSGTSFGTQY
13 | TRBJ2-7 | TRBV7-2 | NA | ASSLGQGVSYEQY
13 | TRBJ2-1 | TRBV6-5 | NA | ASSYSRGNHDEQF
13 | TRBJ2-3 | TRBV11-2 | NA | ASSLVPLAGDTQY
19 | TRBJ1-2 | TRBV27 | NA | ASRAFGTQGQGLSFNYGYT
13 | TRBJ2-7 | TRBV6-6 | NA | ASSPSGRGIYEQY
14 | TRBJ2-2 | TRBV14 | NA | ASSHRQGLRTGELF
13 | TRBJ1-1 | TRBV6-5 | NA | ASIGEGGLGTEAF
13 | TRBJ2-1 | TRBV25-1 | NA | ASRETLGAYNEQF
12 | TRBJ2-5 | TRBV5-6 | NA | ASSSRSSGETQY
15 | TRBJ2-6 | TRBV5-5 | few | ASTSGTGVTGANVLT
12 | TRBJ1-1 | TRBV7-8 | NA | ASRSGVKDTEAF
12 | TRBJ2-5 | TRBV25-1 | few | ASSEYRVWETQY
12 | TRBJ2-3 | TRBV6-1 | NA | ASSEYGSTDTQY
15 | TRBJ1-3 | TRBV4-1 | NA | ASSQPGQSHSGNTIY
16 | TRBJ1-5 | TRBV7-8 | NA | ASSLVLRTGISNQPQH
12 | TRBJ1-6 | TRBV19 | NA | ATSGGQVNSPLH